A single T cell receptor (beta chain) is shown here with its context. The antigen remains undetermined. This record belongs to a study of cytomegalovirus exposure and HLA in healthy donors. The PCR was carried out with 60 Vbeta primers and 13 Jbeta primers. Authors' processing steps: Later, 80 million or so unique TCR beta chains were counted in an analysis, and some 10 million of them were shared. Method: immunoSEQ multiplex PCR; TCRdb's copy keeps in-frame clones and lacks some. That table is the source of V, J and clone size, and D and trimming were worked out from the DNA. The sample lists about 160,000 clones, roughly 80% occurring once. Germline lookup yields CDR1 GTSNPN and CDR2 SVGIG (reference sequence). CDR3 length: 15 amino acids. General study results and limits: TCR beta V- and J-gene trimming was later associated with a missense DCLRE1C variant.

The chain recombines TRBV30 with TRBJ2-5; 7 bases fit TRBD1. The J call may be in error: the DNA end matches TRBJ2-7 better. This sequence was found in a woman younger than 45 in good health and CMV-seronegative. The sequencing input was PBMCs. CDR3 nucleotides: TGTGCCTGGAGTGTCCTAGGGACAGCGGATTACGAGCAGTACTTC. Its protein is CAWSVLGTADYEQYF.